The rows below give T cell receptor beta chains drawn from one sample of a study of blood T cell repertoires in COVID-19. Generated by immunoSEQ multiplex PCR, the TCRdb table keeps only in-frame clones and is missing some. Among 250,000 or so clones listed, roughly 91% were seen once. Sequencing was carried out using peripheral blood. The source of these receptors is a woman aged 40 to 50 who had recovered from COVID-19. The CDR3 runs from the conserved cysteine through the conserved F or W. Expanded clones get a size class; other rows say once, few or many, or leave the size out.

clone size,V gene,CDR3 length,CDR3 protein
.,TRBV6-4,14,CASRAQGDTGELFF
.,TRBV9,14,CASSVAGGTGELFF
.,TRBV4-2,16,CASSQGQQVSNQPQHF
.,TRBV12-3/TRBV12-4,11,CASTLGVRYTF
.,TRBV12-3/TRBV12-4,11,CASTVDRGAFF
.,TRBV7-9,17,CASSLWGTGGSNTEAFF
.,TRBV7-2,11,CASSLGPTQYF
.,TRBV27,14,CASSSRQGVNEQFF
.,TRBV19,18,CASSHRGKKAVGSYEQYF
many,TRBV3-1/TRBV3-2,15,CASSPRDRGGNTIYF
.,TRBV5-1,18,CASSLAAGGGWFGTEAFF
once,TRBV29-1,13,CSVAGRGANVLTF
.,TRBV24-1,14,CATSGPLGNTEAFF
.,TRBV30,12,CAWSRPSNTIYF
.,TRBV5-6,14,CASSPGQVRDTQYF
.,TRBV5-4,13,CASSLWGDDEQFF
few,TRBV11-2,14,CASSLELAGNEQFF
.,TRBV28,15,CASSLLRGPNQPQHF
.,TRBV6-2/TRBV6-3,15,CASSLGLAGTETQYF